These T cell receptor beta chains were read from a single sample in a study of blood T cell repertoires in COVID-19. TCRdb's copy holds only in-frame clones and misses some; the assay was immunoSEQ multiplex PCR. The repertoire holds some 110,000 clones, approximately 79% seen once, with 2% to 3% in the top ten. The sequenced sample consisted of peripheral blood. The source of these receptors is a man in his fifties with acute or convalescent COVID-19. CDR3s include the opening cysteine and the closing phenylalanine or tryptophan. Fields, in order: J gene, clone size, V gene, D gene, CDR3 protein, CDR3 DNA. The D gene is left open where the match is weak. Clone size is given for some rows only: seen once, a few or many times, or a class if the clone is expanded.

>TRBJ2-7|.|TRBV30|TRBD2
CAWSLTSGGSYEQYF
TGTGCCTGGAGTCTGACTAGCGGGGGATCCTACGAGCAGTACTTC
>TRBJ1-3|.|TRBV25-1|.
CASSVAYPTGNTIYF
TGTGCCAGCAGTGTAGCATACCCAACTGGAAACACCATATATTTT
>TRBJ2-5|.|TRBV4-1|TRBD2
CASSRSKLTSGKAETQYF
TGCGCCAGCAGCCGAAGTAAGCTTACTAGCGGGAAAGCAGAGACCCAGTACTTC
>TRBJ2-5|.|TRBV6-2/TRBV6-3|TRBD2
CASSYVLAGDSYIETQYF
TGTGCCAGCAGTTACGTACTAGCGGGAGATAGTTATATAGAGACCCAGTACTTC
>TRBJ2-5|.|TRBV5-1|TRBD2
CASSSGGLAGQETQYF
TGCGCCAGCAGCTCGGGCGGACTAGCGGGCCAAGAGACCCAGTACTTC
>TRBJ1-4|few|TRBV5-1|TRBD1
CASSENTGANEKLFF
TGCGCCAGCAGCGAAAATACAGGGGCTAATGAAAAACTGTTTTTT
>TRBJ1-1|.|TRBV19|TRBD1
CASTPPVGTGTNTEAFF
TGTGCCAGTACTCCCCCGGTTGGGACAGGGACGAACACTGAAGCTTTCTTT
>TRBJ2-7|.|TRBV7-7|.
CASSLYGRANEQYF
TGTGCCAGCAGCTTATATGGCAGGGCTAACGAGCAGTACTTC
>TRBJ2-7|.|TRBV6-4|TRBD1
CASGTGGHPYEQYF
TGTGCCAGCGGGACAGGGGGACACCCCTACGAGCAGTACTTC
>TRBJ1-1|.|TRBV19|.
CASSIKRQDTEAFF
TGTGCCAGTAGTATAAAACGCCAGGACACTGAAGCTTTCTTT
>TRBJ2-3|.|TRBV11-3|.
CASSLSRADTQYF
TGTGCCAGCAGCTTAAGCAGGGCAGATACGCAGTATTTT
>TRBJ2-3|.|TRBV7-9|.
CASSLVPQARTDTQYF
TGTGCCAGCAGCTTGGTGCCCCAAGCCCGCACAGATACGCAGTATTTT
>TRBJ2-5|.|TRBV5-4|.
CASSLFGSGGPRETQYF
TGTGCCAGCAGCTTGTTCGGGTCCGGGGGGCCCAGGGAGACCCAGTACTTC